This T cell receptor beta chain originates from a study of OX40 agonist ivuxolimab in advanced cancers. Study-level background: Subjects had a mean age of roughly 60 years, with a range of about 23 to 79; around 83% were male.

The V and J ends lost 1 base and 2 bases, in that order; junction bases with no gene match: 1. Per the germline V gene, CDR1 is LNHDA and CDR2 is SQIVND (reference sequence). The CDR3 totals 15 residues. Points from the study as a whole: Circulating CD4+ and CD8+ T cells showed clonal expansion by week 6 at 0.1 to 3.0 mg/kg.

Sequenced by immunoSEQ multiplex PCR; TCRdb stores in-frame clones only, minus some. The sample has 50,000 to 70,000 clones; around four fifths are singletons. About this clone itself: Its antigen remains unknown.

Autoimmune disease history or systemic immunosuppression meant exclusion. The chain has TRBV19 and TRBJ2-1, with TRBD2 matching over 8 bases. The specimen was CD4+ or CD8+ T cells sorted from blood, collected in a trial of the OX40 agonist ivuxolimab. The sequence came from an adult with an advanced solid tumor such as melanoma, head and neck, liver or kidney cancer. The DNA for the CDR3 is TGTGCCAGTAGTATAGTTAGCGGGACCTACAATGAGCAGTTCTTC. It translates to CASSIVSGTYNEQFF.